This T cell receptor (beta chain) was documented in a study of cytomegalovirus exposure and HLA in healthy donors. The CDR3 has 14 residues. Per germline, CDR1 SGHRS and CDR2 YFSETQ. Unmatched junction bases numbered 5, after V lost 5 bases and J lost 2 bases. Both 60 Vbeta primers and 13 Jbeta primers went into the PCR. Only in-frame clones appear in the TCRdb table, and some are missing; sequencing was by immunoSEQ multiplex PCR. The sample includes about 72,000 clones, roughly 77% of them seen just once. Study results and limitations: Most CMV-associated TCR beta chains appeared HLA-restricted in a later analysis. Confirmation was obtained in vitro that a few CMV-associated chains are specific for CMV antigens.

These donors, healthy bone marrow donors, were studied. To note about this clone: As yet, its antigen is unknown.

This TCR came from a human donor in good health. Specimen: PBMCs. The rearrangement uses TRBV5-1 and TRBJ2-5, with 8 nucleotides matching TRBD2. CDR3: CASRPAGVQETQYF. The CDR3 DNA is TGCGCCAGCAGGCCAGCGGGGGTTCAAGAGACCCAGTACTTC.